The table lists the clone carrying this TCR beta chain with many counts. The antigen is undetermined. The sample belongs to a study of T-cell memory formation after mild COVID-19. General study findings and limits: CD4/CD8 balance held among clones contracting day 15 to 85, and later expanders leaned CD4+.

Germline CDR1 is SQVTM and CDR2 is ANQGSEA. This CDR3 contains 12 residues. V lost 4 bases and J lost 1, with 7 bases in between. TCRdb re-called the 5' RACE reads through MiXCR, storing one row per CDR3 protein. The sample contains around 12,000 distinct CDR3 sequences, approximately 15% of which appear only once. The sample comprised PBMCs or a T cell subset sorted from them (not recorded which). The rearrangement uses TRBV29-1 and TRBJ2-5, with D unresolved. The receptor's source is a man aged 18 to 29 who had mild COVID-19 (a few samples of this study predate the infection). Cell type and time point are not known. CDR3 nucleotides: TGCAGCGTTGTACTGGTCCAAGAGACCCAGTACTTC. The encoded protein is CSVVLVQETQYF. The full variable domain, with the rest looked up from reference TRBV29-1 and TRBJ2-5, is SAVISQKPSRDICQRGTSLTIQCQVDSQVTMMFWYRQQPGQSLTLIATANQGSEATYESGFVIDKFPISRPNLTFSTLTVSNMSPEDSSIYLCSVVLVQETQYFGPGTRLLVL.